The 9 T cell receptor beta chains reported below all come from one sample, sequenced in a study of T cells after yellow fever vaccination. Via MiXCR, TCRdb re-called the 5' RACE reads, giving one row per CDR3 protein. The repertoire has approximately 450,000 distinct CDR3 sequences, approximately 18% of them found once; the top ten carry 18%. Sequencing was performed on PBMCs, taken before the yellow fever booster vaccination. The receptors come from a man younger than 30 who received the YFV17D yellow fever vaccine.

This clonotype was found a few times. CDR3 DNA: TGCGCCAGCAGCCAAGTAGCGGGGGGGCGGAATGAAGAGCAGTTCTTC. Its protein product is CASSQVAGGRNEEQFF. The chain joins TRBV4-3 to TRBJ2-1; 11 bases align to TRBD2. V shed 1 base, J shed 10 bases, and the junction held 9 bases outside the gene matches. CDR3 length: 16 residues. In germline, CDR1 is LGHNA, CDR2 YSLEER.

In its sample, this clonotype was seen a few times. The V and J genes are TRBV18 and TRBJ2-7; D is ambiguous. The CDR3 contains 13 residues. The V gene's germline CDR1 is KGHSH and CDR2 LQKENI. Trimming removed 2 bases at V and 4 bases at J, with 9 bases between. In DNA form, the CDR3 reads TGTGCCAGCTCACCATCCAGAGATTACGAGCAGTACTTC. Protein product: CASSPSRDYEQYF.

In its sample, this clonotype was seen many times. V and J are TRBV11-2 and TRBJ1-1, with unresolved D. Germline V gene sequence: CDR1 SGHAT, CDR2 FQNNGV. The CDR3 is 14 residues long. V shed 4 bases and J shed 9 bases, with 18 bases lying between them. CDR3 nucleotide sequence: TGTGCCAGCAGCTCGGCGGCCTATAACCAGAAAGCTTTCTTT. Its translation is CASSSAAYNQKAFF. The full variable domain, with the rest looked up from reference TRBV11-2 and TRBJ1-1, is EAGVAQSPRYKIIEKRQSVAFWCNPISGHATLYWYQQILGQGPKLLIQFQNNGVVDDSQLPKDRFSAERLKGVDSTLKIQPAKLEDSAVYLCASSSAAYNQKAFFGQGTRLTVV.

The table lists this clonotype with a few counts. J is TRBJ2-1 and V is TRBV12-3 or TRBV12-4; TRBD2 matches 7 bases. Losses at the gene ends were 6 bases for V and 1 base for J; bases not matched to a gene: 9. The CDR3 sequence is 16 residues long. The CDR3 DNA reads as TGTGCCAGCAGGGCCGTCCAGGGAGGGTCCTACAATGAGCAGTTCTTC. It specifies CASRAVQGGSYNEQFF.

This clonotype was detected a few times. The chain combines TRBV5-4 with TRBJ2-1; the D is unclear. V was shortened by 1 base and J by 3 bases, with 5 bases between the two germline ends. CDR3 length equals 13 residues. In germline, CDR1 is SGHNT, CDR2 YYREEE (reference sequence). CDR3 coding DNA: TGTGCCAGCAGCTTGAGGCGCTACAATGAGCAGTTCTTC. This encodes CASSLRRYNEQFF. Full variable domain (rest looked up from reference TRBV5-4 and TRBJ2-1): ETGVTQSPTHLIKTRGQQVTLRCSSQSGHNTVSWYQQALGQGPQFIFQYYREEENGRGNFPPRFSGLQFPNYSSELNVNALELDDSALYLCASSLRRYNEQFFGPGTRLTVL.

This chain links TRBV6-2 or TRBV6-3 with TRBJ1-2; 7 nucleotides agree with TRBD1. Germline CDR1 is MNHEY and CDR2 is SVGEGT. This CDR3 has 13 residues. The V and J ends lost 8 bases and 6 bases, in that order; junction bases with no gene match: 9. CDR3 nucleotide sequence: TGTGCCAGCGGGGACAGCCGGTGGGATGGCTACACCTTC. It yields the protein CASGDSRWDGYTF.

The J gene is TRBJ1-2, the V gene TRBV20-1; weak D call: TRBD1 (6 bases). Germline CDR1 reads DFQATT; CDR2 reads SNEGSKA (reference sequence). CDR3 size: 13 residues. Trimming stripped 6 bases from V and 2 bases from J, with 13 bases between. As DNA, the CDR3 is TGCAGTGCCCCGGGGCAGGGGAACTATGGCTACACCTTC. Its protein product is CSAPGQGNYGYTF.

Only a few counts were recorded for this clonotype. The V gene is TRBV4-2, the J gene TRBJ2-2; no clear D gene. Trimming removed 4 bases from V and 7 bases from J, with 13 bases in between. The CDR3 has 14 residues. The V gene's germline CDR1 is LGHNA and CDR2 YNFKEQ. CDR3 DNA sequence: TGTGCCAGCAGCCGAGAATTAACAAGCGGGGAGCTGTTTTTT. Residues: CASSRELTSGELFF.

This clonotype was seen only a few times. This chain uses TRBV6-5 with TRBJ2-2; D unresolved. Per the germline V gene, CDR1 is MNHEY and CDR2 is SVGAGI. The germline V and J ends were trimmed by 5 bases and 1 base, with 11 bases remaining between them. The CDR3 length is 15 residues. CDR3 in DNA: TGTGCCAGCAGTCCGGCCACGGAGAACACCGGGGAGCTGTTTTTT. It encodes CASSPATENTGELFF.